Below are 9 T cell receptor beta chains sequenced from a single sample in a study of T cells in localized non-small cell lung cancer. Generated by immunoSEQ multiplex PCR, the TCRdb table keeps only in-frame clones and is missing some. The sample includes over 30,000 clones, roughly nine tenths of them seen just once. The sequenced sample was peripheral blood, obtained before any cancer treatment. The origin of the receptors is a man aged 35 to 69 with stage I lung adenocarcinoma.

This clone was seen a single time. The chain carries TRBV2 and TRBJ1-5; weak D call: TRBD1 (5 bases). Germline lookup yields CDR1 SNHLY and CDR2 FYNNEI. The CDR3 runs 15 residues. V was pared by 4 bases and J by 4 bases, with 14 bases between. Here the CDR3 reads CASSAWTLINQPQHF. The CDR3 nucleotides are TGTGCCAGCAGTGCGTGGACACTTATTAATCAGCCCCAGCATTTT. Full variable domain (missing parts from reference TRBV2 and TRBJ1-5): EPEVTQTPSHQVTQMGQEVILRCVPISNHLYFYWYRQILGQKVEFLVSFYNNEISEKSEIFDDQFSVERPDGSNFTLKIRSTKLEDSAMYFCASSAWTLINQPQHFGDGTRLSIL.

The V call is TRBV19, the J call TRBJ2-7; D is perhaps TRBD1 (5 bases). Germline V lookup: CDR1 LNHDA, CDR2 SQIVND (reference sequence). The V gene lost 5 bases and the J gene lost 2 bases, with 13 bases spanning the gap. This CDR3 spans 14 amino acids. CDR3 sequence: CASSSQGQTYEQYF. The CDR3, as DNA: TGTGCCAGTAGTTCTCAGGGCCAAACCTACGAGCAGTACTTC.

This sequence joins TRBV5-1 and TRBJ1-1; TRBD1 matches 7 bases. V lost 1 base and J lost 0; bases outside the gene matches: 3. The germline V gene encodes CDR1 SGHRS and CDR2 YFSETQ. The CDR3 runs to 15 residues. CDR3 amino acids: CASSLQQGMNTEAFF. The CDR3 DNA sequence: TGCGCCAGCAGCTTGCAACAGGGGATGAACACTGAAGCTTTCTTT.

This clone came up a few times. The V call is TRBV7-2, the J call TRBJ1-2, with a weak D call TRBD1 (5 bases). Germline lookup yields CDR1 SGHTA and CDR2 FQGNSA. With 5 bases removed from V and 3 bases from J, the gap between germline ends came to 10 bases. This CDR3 is 13 amino acids long. The CDR3 nucleotides are TGTGCCAGCAGCCCCCGGGGGGACTATGGCTACACCTTC. The encoded protein is CASSPRGDYGYTF.

This clone has just a few counts. The chain combines TRBV27 with TRBJ2-3; 9 nucleotides match TRBD1. Trimming at V came to 3 bases and at J to 6 bases, leaving 7 bases not matched to a gene. Germline lookup yields CDR1 MNHEY and CDR2 SMNVEV (reference sequence). The CDR3 runs to 15 residues. The CDR3 is CASSLGTGPSDTQYF. The CDR3 DNA is TGTGCCAGCAGTTTGGGGACAGGGCCGTCGGATACGCAGTATTTT.

This chain links TRBV7-2 with TRBJ2-1; 9 bases fit TRBD1. Germline loops: CDR1 SGHTA, CDR2 FQGNSA. Losses at the gene ends were 5 bases for V and 5 bases for J; bases not matched to a gene: 7. The CDR3 loop spans 15 amino acids. This CDR3 reads CASSTDRGENNEQFF. DNA of the CDR3: TGTGCCAGCAGCACCGACAGGGGGGAGAACAATGAGCAGTTCTTC.

The rearrangement links TRBV27 to TRBJ1-5, with D possibly being TRBD1 (5 bases). The ends were cut back, 7 bases at V and 6 bases at J, with 16 bases in the middle. CDR1 and CDR2 (germline): MNHEY, SMNVEV (reference sequence). This CDR3 is built from 14 residues. This chain's CDR3 is CASNPRLGGQPQHF. CDR3 bases: TGTGCCAGCAACCCTCGATTGGGGGGTCAGCCCCAGCATTTT.

The genes are TRBV11-3 and TRBJ1-1; D is unresolved. The V and J ends lost 2 bases and 2 bases respectively, with 6 bases between them. Germline assignment: CDR1 SGHNT and CDR2 YENEEA. The CDR3 runs 13 residues. In nucleotides, the CDR3 is TGTGCCAGCAGCTTAATGGGCAACACTGAAGCTTTCTTT. Protein product: CASSLMGNTEAFF.

This chain links TRBV2 with TRBJ1-5; the D is unclear. V was shortened by 0 bases and J by 7 bases, with 13 bases between the two germline ends. CDR1 SNHLY and CDR2 FYNNEI come from the germline V gene. The CDR3 length is 15 residues. CDR3 protein: CASSEASGSAQPQHF. CDR3 bases: TGTGCCAGCAGTGAAGCTAGCGGGTCGGCGCAGCCCCAGCATTTT.